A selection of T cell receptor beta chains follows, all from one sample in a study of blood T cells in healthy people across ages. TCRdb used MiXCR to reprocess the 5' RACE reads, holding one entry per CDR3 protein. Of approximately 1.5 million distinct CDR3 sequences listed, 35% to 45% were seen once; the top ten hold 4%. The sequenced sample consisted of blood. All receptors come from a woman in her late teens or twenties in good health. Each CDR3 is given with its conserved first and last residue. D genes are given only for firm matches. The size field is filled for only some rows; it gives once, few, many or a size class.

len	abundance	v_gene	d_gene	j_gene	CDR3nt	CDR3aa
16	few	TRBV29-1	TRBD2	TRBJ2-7	TGCAGCGTGAAAGAGCGGGAGGGCTCAAGCTCCTACGAGCAGTACTTC	CSVKEREGSSSYEQYF
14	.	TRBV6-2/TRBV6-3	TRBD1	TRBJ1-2	TGTGCCAGCAGGCCACGACAGGGCCACTATGGCTACACCTTC	CASRPRQGHYGYTF
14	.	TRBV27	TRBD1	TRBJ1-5	TGTGCCAGCAGTTTTGGGACAGGGCATCAGCCCCAGCATTTT	CASSFGTGHQPQHF
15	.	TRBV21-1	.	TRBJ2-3	TGTGCCAGCAGCGACCTGGCGAGGAGCACAGATACGCAGTATTTT	CASSDLARSTDTQYF
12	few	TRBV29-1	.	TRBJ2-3	TGCAGCGTTGGGCACGGCACAGATACGCAGTATTTT	CSVGHGTDTQYF
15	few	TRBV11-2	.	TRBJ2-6	TGTGCCAGCAGCACTCGGGGCGCTGGGGCCAACGTCCTGACTTTC	CASSTRGAGANVLTF
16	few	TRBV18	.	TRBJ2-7	TGTGCCAGCTCACGGACGAGCGGGACACTAGACTACGAGCAGTACTTC	CASSRTSGTLDYEQYF
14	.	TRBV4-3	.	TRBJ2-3	TGCGCCAGCAGCCACGCACAGCGCACAGATACGCAGTATTTT	CASSHAQRTDTQYF
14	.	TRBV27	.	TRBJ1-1	TGTGCCAGCAGTTCCCCGGGCCCGCTCACTGAAGCTTTCTTT	CASSSPGPLTEAFF
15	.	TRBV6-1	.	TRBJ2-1	TGTGCCAGCAGGAAGGGACGAGCGGAGTACAATGAGCAGTTCTTC	CASRKGRAEYNEQFF
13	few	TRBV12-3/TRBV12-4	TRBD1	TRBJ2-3	TGTGCCAGCAGTAAAAGACAGGGGGATACGCAGTATTTT	CASSKRQGDTQYF
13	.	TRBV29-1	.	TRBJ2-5	TGCAGCGTTGAAGCAGTTTTCCAAGAGACCCAGTACTTC	CSVEAVFQETQYF
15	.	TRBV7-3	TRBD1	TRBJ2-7	TGTGCCAGCAGCCCTGGACAGGCTGAAGCGGATGGGCAGTACTTC	CASSPGQAEADGQYF
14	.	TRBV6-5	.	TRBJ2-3	TGTGCCAGCAGGTCGTCCCTGGGCACAGATACGCAGTATTTT	CASRSSLGTDTQYF
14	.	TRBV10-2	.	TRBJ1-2	TGCGCCAGCACCGAGGGAGGGTGGGCCTATGGCTACACCTTC	CASTEGGWAYGYTF
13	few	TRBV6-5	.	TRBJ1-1	TGTGCCAGCATTCGACGGGCAAACACTGAAGCTTTCTTT	CASIRRANTEAFF
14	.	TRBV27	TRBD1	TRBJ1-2	TGTGCCAGCAAGGAGGGCAGGGGGCGGGATGGCTACACCTTC	CASKEGRGRDGYTF
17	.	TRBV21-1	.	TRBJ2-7	TGTGCCAGCAGCAAAGCGCTCGCTAGCGGGAGCTGGTACGAGCAGTACTTC	CASSKALASGSWYEQYF
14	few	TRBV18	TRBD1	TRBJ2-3	TGTGCCAGCTCACCCCGGGACAGGGATGTTACGCAGTATTTT	CASSPRDRDVTQYF
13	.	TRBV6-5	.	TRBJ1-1	TGTGCCAGCAGTTGGGACCAGAGAGCTGAAGCTTTCTTT	CASSWDQRAEAFF
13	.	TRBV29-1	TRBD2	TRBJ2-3	TGCAGCGCCCTGGGACTAGCGGGAGTTACTAAGTATTTT	CSALGLAGVTKYF
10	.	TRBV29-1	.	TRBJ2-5	TGCAGCGTTGAGTTCGAGACCCAGTACTTC	CSVEFETQYF
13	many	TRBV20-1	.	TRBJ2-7	TGCAGTGCTAGAGATGGGGGGTCCTACGAGCAGTACTTC	CSARDGGSYEQYF
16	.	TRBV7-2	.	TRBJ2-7	TGTGCCAGCAGCTTAGCGTCGGAGGGTTTCTCCTACGAGCAGTACTTC	CASSLASEGFSYEQYF
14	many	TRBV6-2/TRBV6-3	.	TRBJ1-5	TGTGCCTCGTGGGCGGCTCAGGGGAATCAGCCCCAGCATTTT	CASWAAQGNQPQHF
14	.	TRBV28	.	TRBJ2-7	TGTGCCAGCAGTTTGAGGCTCGTCCCCTACGAGCAGTACTTC	CASSLRLVPYEQYF
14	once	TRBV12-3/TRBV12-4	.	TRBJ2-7	.	CASILGPGSYEQYF
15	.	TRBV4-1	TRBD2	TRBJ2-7	TGCGCCTGCAGCCAAGATAACGGACTAGTCTACGAGCAGTACTTC	CACSQDNGLVYEQYF
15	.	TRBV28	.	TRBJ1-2	TGTGCCAGCAGTTTACCCTATCAGGGCAGGGATGGCTACACCTTC	CASSLPYQGRDGYTF
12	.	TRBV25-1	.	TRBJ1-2	TGTGCCAGCAGTGTCGGGGTAGGAGGCTACACCTTC	CASSVGVGGYTF
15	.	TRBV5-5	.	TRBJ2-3	TGTGCCAGCAGCACCGCTTTGCGGGTGACAGATACGCAGTATTTT	CASSTALRVTDTQYF
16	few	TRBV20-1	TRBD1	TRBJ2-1	TGCAGTGCCAACCTCGGGACAGGCCGGTTGTACAATGAGCAGTTCTTC	CSANLGTGRLYNEQFF
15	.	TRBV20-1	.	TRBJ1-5	TGCAGTGCCTCTTGGTCCGGTTATAGCAATCAGCCCCAGCATTTT	CSASWSGYSNQPQHF
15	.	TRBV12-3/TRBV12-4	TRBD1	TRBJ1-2	TGTGCCAGCAGTTTTCAGGGGGCGCCGAACTATGGCTACACCTTC	CASSFQGAPNYGYTF
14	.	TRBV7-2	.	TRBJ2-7	TGTGCCAGCAGCTCCCGGCACAGGATCTACGAGCAGTACTTC	CASSSRHRIYEQYF
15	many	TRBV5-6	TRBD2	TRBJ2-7	TGTGCCAGCAGCTTGGGCACTAGCGGAAACTACGAGCAGTACTTC	CASSLGTSGNYEQYF
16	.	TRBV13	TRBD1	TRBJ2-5	TGTGCCAGCAGCCCAAGCGGACAGGGATTGCAAGAGACCCAGTACTTC	CASSPSGQGLQETQYF
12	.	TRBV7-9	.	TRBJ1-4	TGTGCCAGCAGCGTCGTAGTTGAAAAACTGTTTTTT	CASSVVVEKLFF
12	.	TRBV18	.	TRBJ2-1	TGTGCCAGCTCACCGATGGGTCGTGAGCAGTTCTTC	CASSPMGREQFF
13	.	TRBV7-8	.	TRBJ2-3	TGTGCCAGCAGCTTAGCGTTGGAAGATACGCAGTATTTT	CASSLALEDTQYF
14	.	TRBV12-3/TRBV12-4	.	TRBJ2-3	TGTGCCAGCAGTTTCGAGGCAATTACAGATACGCAGTATTTT	CASSFEAITDTQYF
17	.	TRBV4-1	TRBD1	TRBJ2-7	TGCGCCAGCAGCCAAGCTTGGGACAGGGGATACTACAATGAGCAGTACTTC	CASSQAWDRGYYNEQYF